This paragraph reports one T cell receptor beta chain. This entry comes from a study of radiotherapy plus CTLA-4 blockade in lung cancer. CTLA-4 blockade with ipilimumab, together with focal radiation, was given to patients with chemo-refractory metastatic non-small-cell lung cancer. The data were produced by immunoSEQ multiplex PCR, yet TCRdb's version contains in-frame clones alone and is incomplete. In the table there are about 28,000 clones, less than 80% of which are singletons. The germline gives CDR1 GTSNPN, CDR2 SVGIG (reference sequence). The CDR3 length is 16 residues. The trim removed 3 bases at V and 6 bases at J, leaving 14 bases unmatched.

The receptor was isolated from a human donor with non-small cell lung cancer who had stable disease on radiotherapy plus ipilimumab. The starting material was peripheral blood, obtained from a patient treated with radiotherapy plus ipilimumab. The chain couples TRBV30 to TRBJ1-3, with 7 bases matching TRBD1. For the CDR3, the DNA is TGTGCCTGGAGAAAAAACCAGGGGGTCGCTCAAAACACCATATATTTT. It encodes CAWRKNQGVAQNTIYF.